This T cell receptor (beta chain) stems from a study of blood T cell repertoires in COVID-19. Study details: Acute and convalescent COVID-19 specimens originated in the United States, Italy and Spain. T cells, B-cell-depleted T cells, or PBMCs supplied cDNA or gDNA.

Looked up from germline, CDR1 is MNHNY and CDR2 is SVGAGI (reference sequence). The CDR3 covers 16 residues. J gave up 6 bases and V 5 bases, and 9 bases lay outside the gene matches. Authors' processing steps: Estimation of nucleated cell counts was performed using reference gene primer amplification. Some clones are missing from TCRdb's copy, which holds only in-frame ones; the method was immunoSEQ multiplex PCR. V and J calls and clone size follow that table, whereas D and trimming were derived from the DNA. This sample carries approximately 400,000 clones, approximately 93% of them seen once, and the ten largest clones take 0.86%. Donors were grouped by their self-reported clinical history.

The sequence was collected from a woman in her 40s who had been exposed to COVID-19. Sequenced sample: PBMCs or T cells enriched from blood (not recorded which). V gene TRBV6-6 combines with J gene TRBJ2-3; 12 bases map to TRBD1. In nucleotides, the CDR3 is TGTGCCAGCAGTCACGGGACAGGGGGCGCGGGTGATACGCAGTATTTT. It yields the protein CASSHGTGGAGDTQYF.